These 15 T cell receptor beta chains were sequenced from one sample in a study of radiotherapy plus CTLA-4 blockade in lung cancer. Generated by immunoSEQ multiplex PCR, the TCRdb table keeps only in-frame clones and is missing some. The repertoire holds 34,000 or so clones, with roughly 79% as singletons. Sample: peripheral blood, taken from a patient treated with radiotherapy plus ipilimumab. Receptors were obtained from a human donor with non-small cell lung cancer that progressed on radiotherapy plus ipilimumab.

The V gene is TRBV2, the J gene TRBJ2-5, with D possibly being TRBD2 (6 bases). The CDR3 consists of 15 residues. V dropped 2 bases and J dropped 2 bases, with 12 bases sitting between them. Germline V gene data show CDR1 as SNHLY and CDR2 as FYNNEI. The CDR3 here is CASSESRGKQETQYF. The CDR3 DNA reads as TGTGCCAGCAGTGAATCGCGGGGAAAACAAGAGACCCAGTACTTC.

The CDR3 DNA follows: TGCGCCAGCAGCCAAGACCCGGCAGCCGGGGGGACAACTAATGAAAAACTGTTTTTT. Translating gives CASSQDPAAGGTTNEKLFF. The chain is built from TRBV4-1 and TRBJ1-4; D perhaps matches TRBD1 (5 bases). Looked up from germline, CDR1 is MGHRA and CDR2 is YSYEKL. The CDR3 contains 19 residues. The V end lost 0 bases, the J end lost 0 bases, and 17 bases lay between the germline ends.

This CDR3 reads CASSPAGQTNEKLFF. CDR3 sequence (DNA): TGTGCCAGCAGCCCCGCGGGACAGACTAATGAAAAACTGTTTTTT. The chain carries TRBV7-6 and TRBJ1-4; 7 bases map to TRBD1. V shed 5 bases and J 2 bases; nucleotides not matched to a gene: 5. This CDR3 has 15 amino acids. Per germline, CDR1 SGHVS and CDR2 FNYEAQ.

The CDR3 loop is CASSALNTEAFF. In DNA form, the CDR3 reads TGTGCCAGCAGTGCTCTGAACACTGAAGCTTTCTTT. The rearrangement uses TRBV6-6 and TRBJ1-1; no definite D call. This CDR3 has 12 residues. The germline CDR1 and CDR2 sequences are MNHNY and SVGAGI (reference sequence). V was clipped by 5 bases and J by 0 bases, with 4 bases between them.

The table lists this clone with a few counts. This CDR3 reads CASSLGSQGRLGTDTQYF. In DNA form, the CDR3 reads TGTGCCAGCAGCTTAGGAAGCCAGGGACGTTTGGGCACAGATACGCAGTATTTT. This chain joins TRBV7-9 and TRBJ2-3; D may match TRBD1 or TRBD2 (5 bases each). V shed 1 base and J shed 1 base, with 18 bases lying between them. The germline gives CDR1 SEHNR, CDR2 FQNEAQ (reference sequence). This CDR3 has 18 residues.

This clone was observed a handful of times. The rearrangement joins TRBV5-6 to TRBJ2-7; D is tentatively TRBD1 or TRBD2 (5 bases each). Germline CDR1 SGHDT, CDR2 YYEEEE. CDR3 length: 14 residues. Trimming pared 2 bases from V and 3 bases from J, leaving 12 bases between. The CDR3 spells CASSFRDGYYEQYF. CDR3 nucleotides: TGTGCCAGCAGCTTTCGGGACGGATACTACGAGCAGTACTTC.

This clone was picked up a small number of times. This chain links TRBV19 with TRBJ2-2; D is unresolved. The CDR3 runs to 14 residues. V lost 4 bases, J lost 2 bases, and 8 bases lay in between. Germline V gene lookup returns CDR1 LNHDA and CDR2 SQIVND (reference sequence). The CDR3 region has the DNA TGTGCCAGTAGTAATGGGGTCAACACCGGGGAGCTGTTTTTT. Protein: CASSNGVNTGELFF.

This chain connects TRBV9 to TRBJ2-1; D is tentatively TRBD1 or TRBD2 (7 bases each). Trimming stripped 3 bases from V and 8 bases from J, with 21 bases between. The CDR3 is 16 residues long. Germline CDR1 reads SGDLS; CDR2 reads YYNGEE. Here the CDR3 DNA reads TGTGCCAGCAGCGCTAGAGAGGGAGGGGGCTCGGATGAGCAGTTCTTC. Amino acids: CASSAREGGGSDEQFF.

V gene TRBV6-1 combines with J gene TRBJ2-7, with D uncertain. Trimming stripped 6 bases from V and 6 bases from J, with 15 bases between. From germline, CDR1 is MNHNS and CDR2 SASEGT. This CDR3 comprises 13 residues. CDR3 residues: CASSPGPSGEQYF. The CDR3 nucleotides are TGTGCCAGCAGCCCGGGCCCCTCTGGCGAGCAGTACTTC.

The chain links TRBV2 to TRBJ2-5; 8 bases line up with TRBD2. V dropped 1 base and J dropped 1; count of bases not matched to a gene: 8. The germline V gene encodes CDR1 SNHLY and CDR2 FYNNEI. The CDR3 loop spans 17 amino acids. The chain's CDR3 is CASSEGVAGSIQETQYF. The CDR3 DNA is TGTGCCAGCAGTGAAGGAGTAGCGGGGAGTATCCAAGAGACCCAGTACTTC.

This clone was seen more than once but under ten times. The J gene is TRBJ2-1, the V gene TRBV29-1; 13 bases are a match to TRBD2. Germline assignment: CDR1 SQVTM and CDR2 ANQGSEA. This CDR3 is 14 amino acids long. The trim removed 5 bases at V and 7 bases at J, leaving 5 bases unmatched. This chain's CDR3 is CSVLLAGGPNEQFF. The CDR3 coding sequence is TGCAGCGTTTTACTAGCGGGGGGGCCAAATGAGCAGTTCTTC.

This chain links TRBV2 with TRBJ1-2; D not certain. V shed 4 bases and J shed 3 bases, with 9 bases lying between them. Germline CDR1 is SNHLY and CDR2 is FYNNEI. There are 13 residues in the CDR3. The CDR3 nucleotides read TGTGCCAGCAGTGGGGCTCCTTACTATGGCTACACCTTC. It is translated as CASSGAPYYGYTF.

CDR3 in amino acids: CAISESGGADTEAFF. As DNA, the CDR3 is TGTGCCATCAGTGAGTCGGGGGGAGCCGACACTGAAGCTTTCTTT. The chain links TRBV10-3 to TRBJ1-1; tentatively, D is TRBD1 (5 bases). Germline CDR1 and CDR2: ENHRY and SYGVKD. The CDR3 sequence is 15 residues long. Trimming left V 0 bases short and J 3 bases short, with 11 bases between.

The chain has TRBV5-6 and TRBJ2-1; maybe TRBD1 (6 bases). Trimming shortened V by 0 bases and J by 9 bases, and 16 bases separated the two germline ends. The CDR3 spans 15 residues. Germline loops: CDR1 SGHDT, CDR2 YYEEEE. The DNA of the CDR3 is TGTGCCAGCAGCTTGGAGGTCGCAGGGGCGGGTGAGCAGTTCTTC. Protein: CASSLEVAGAGEQFF.

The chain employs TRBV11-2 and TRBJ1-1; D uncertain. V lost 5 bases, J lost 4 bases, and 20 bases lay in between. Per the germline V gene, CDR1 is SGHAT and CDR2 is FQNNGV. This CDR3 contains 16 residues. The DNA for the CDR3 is TGTGCCAGCAGCCTCCCTCGGGGTGGTGGGAGCACTGAAGCTTTCTTT. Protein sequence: CASSLPRGGGSTEAFF.